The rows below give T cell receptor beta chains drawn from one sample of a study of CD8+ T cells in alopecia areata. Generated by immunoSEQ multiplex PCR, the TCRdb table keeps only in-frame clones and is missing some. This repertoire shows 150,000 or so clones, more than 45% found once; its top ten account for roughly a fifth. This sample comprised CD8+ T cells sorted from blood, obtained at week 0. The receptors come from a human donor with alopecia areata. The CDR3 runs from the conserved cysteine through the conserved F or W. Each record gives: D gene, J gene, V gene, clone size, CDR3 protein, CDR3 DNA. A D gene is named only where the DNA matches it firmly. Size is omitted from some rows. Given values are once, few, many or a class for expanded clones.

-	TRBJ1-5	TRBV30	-	CAWSPSGEYQPQHF	TGTGCCTGGAGTCCGAGTGGGGAATACCAGCCCCAGCATTTT
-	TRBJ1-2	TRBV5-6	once	CASSTGHQNRNYGYTF	TGTGCCAGCAGCACGGGACATCAGAATCGTAACTATGGCTACACCTTC
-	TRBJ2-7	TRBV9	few	CASSPRDGYEQYF	TGTGCCAGCAGCCCCCGGGACGGCTACGAGCAGTACTTC
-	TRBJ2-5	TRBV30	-	CAWSHSPGAVETQYF	TGTGCCTGGAGTCATTCGCCGGGGGCAGTGGAGACCCAGTACTTC
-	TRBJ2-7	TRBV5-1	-	CASSLGGHEQYF	TGCGCCAGCAGCTTGGGGGGCCACGAGCAGTACTTC
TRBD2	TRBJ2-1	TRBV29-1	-	CSVSGGAYNEQFF	TGCAGCGTGAGCGGGGGGGCTTACAATGAGCAGTTCTTC
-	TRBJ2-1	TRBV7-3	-	CASSHGPEQFF	TGTGCCAGCAGCCATGGGCCCGAGCAGTTCTTC
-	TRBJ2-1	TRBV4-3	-	CASSQDGSSDEQFF	TGCGCCAGCAGCCAAGATGGGTCCAGCGATGAGCAGTTCTTC
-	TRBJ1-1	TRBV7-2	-	CASSLVPFMNTEAFF	TGTGCCAGCAGCTTAGTACCATTTATGAACACTGAAGCTTTCTTT
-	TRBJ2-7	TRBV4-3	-	CASSQDWRSSYEQYF	TGCGCCAGCAGCCAAGACTGGCGGAGCTCCTACGAGCAGTACTTC
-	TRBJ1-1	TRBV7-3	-	CASSTTGNQAEAFF	TGTGCCAGCAGCACAACAGGGAATCAGGCTGAAGCTTTCTTT
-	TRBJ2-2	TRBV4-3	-	CASSQDPGGLGTGELFF	TGCGCCAGCAGCCAAGATCCCGGGGGCTTGGGCACCGGGGAGCTGTTTTTT
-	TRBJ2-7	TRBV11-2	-	CASSSYEQYF	TGTGCCAGCAGCTCATACGAGCAGTACTTC
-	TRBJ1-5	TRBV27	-	CASSPGGFQPQHF	TGTGCCAGCAGTCCGGGGGGGTTTCAGCCCCAGCATTTT
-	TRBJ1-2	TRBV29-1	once	CSGQDTDGYTF	TGCAGCGGACAGGATACGGATGGCTACACCTTC
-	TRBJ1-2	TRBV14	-	CASSQDSRGHTF	TGTGCCAGCAGCCAAGATAGTCGTGGGCACACCTTC
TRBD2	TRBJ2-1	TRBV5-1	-	CASSLAGGPGGEQFF	TGCGCCAGCAGCCTAGCGGGGGGGCCCGGAGGTGAGCAGTTCTTC
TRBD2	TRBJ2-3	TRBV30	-	CALESGTSGGLGTQYF	TGTGCCTTGGAGTCGGGGACTAGCGGGGGGCTCGGTACGCAGTATTTT
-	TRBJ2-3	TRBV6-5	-	CASSYSASADTQYF	TGTGCCAGCAGTTACTCGGCTTCTGCAGATACGCAGTATTTT
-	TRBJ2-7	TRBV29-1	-	CSVVWETYEQYF	TGCAGCGTTGTTTGGGAGACCTACGAGCAGTACTTC
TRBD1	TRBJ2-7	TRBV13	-	CASSLRRTGPYEQYF	TGTGCCAGCAGCTTAAGGAGGACAGGGCCCTACGAGCAGTACTTC
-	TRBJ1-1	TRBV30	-	CAWRSTAAEAFF	TGTGCCTGGAGATCCACTGCGGCTGAAGCTTTCTTT
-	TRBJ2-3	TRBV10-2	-	CASSRQLSTDTQYF	TGCGCCAGCAGCCGACAGTTAAGCACAGATACGCAGTATTTT
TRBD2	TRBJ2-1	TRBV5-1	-	CASSLLTSGGAEQFF	TGTGCCAGCAGCTTGCTGACTAGCGGGGGGGCCGAGCAGTTCTTC
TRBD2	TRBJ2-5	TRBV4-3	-	CASSQVWEGRETQYF	TGCGCCAGCAGCCAAGTTTGGGAGGGGAGGGAGACCCAGTACTTC
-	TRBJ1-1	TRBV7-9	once	CASSLTNTEAFF	TGTGCCAGCAGCTTAACAAACACTGAAGCTTTCTTT
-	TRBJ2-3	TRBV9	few	CASSFEEHLRTDTQYF	TGTGCCAGCAGCTTCGAAGAACATCTCAGGACAGATACGCAGTATTTT
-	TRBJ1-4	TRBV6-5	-	CASSPNGEKLFF	TGTGCCAGCAGCCCCAATGGGGAAAAACTGTTTTTT
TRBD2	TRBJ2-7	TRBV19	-	CASSEGLAGYSYEQYF	TGTGCCAGTAGTGAGGGGCTAGCGGGGTACTCCTACGAGCAGTACTTC
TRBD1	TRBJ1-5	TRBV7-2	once	CASSLEVQGGQPQHF	TGTGCCAGCAGCTTAGAGGTCCAGGGGGGTCAGCCCCAGCATTTT
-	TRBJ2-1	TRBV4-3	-	CASSQDGGGVEQFF	TGCGCCAGCAGCCAAGATGGGGGTGGCGTAGAGCAGTTCTTC
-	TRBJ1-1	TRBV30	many	CAWSLATEAFF	TGTGCCTGGAGTTTGGCAACTGAAGCTTTCTTT
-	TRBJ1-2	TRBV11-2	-	CASSLDQGSGYTF	TGTGCCAGCAGCTTAGATCAGGGAAGTGGCTACACCTTC
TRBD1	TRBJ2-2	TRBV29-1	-	CSVDQGANTGELFF	TGCAGCGTTGATCAGGGGGCGAACACCGGGGAGCTGTTTTTT
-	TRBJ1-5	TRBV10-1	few	CASSSGFNQPQHF	TGCGCCAGCAGTTCGGGGTTCAATCAGCCCCAGCATTTT
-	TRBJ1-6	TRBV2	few	CASSEHSQNSPLHF	TGTGCCAGCAGTGAACACAGCCAAAATTCACCCCTCCACTTT
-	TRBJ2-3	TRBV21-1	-	CASSKVAYHTDTQYF	TGTGCCAGCAGCAAAGTTGCCTATCACACAGATACGCAGTATTTT
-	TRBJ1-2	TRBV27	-	CASSLRPGHGYTF	TGTGCCAGCAGTTTACGACCAGGGCATGGCTACACCTTC
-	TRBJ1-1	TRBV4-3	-	CASSQDSWGTEAFF	TGCGCCAGCAGCCAAGATTCATGGGGAACTGAAGCTTTCTTT
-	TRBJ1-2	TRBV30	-	CAWRPGQIYGYTF	TGTGCCTGGAGGCCCGGACAGATCTATGGCTACACCTTC
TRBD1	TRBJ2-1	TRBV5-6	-	CASSWDRGDEQFF	TGTGCCAGCAGCTGGGACAGGGGAGATGAGCAGTTCTTC
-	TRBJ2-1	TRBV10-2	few	CASRRDGYNEQFF	TGCGCCAGCAGGCGGGACGGCTACAATGAGCAGTTCTTC
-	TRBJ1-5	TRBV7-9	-	CASGGERPQHF	TGTGCCAGCGGGGGGGAACGGCCCCAGCATTTT
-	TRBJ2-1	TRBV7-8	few	CASSLQGHEQFF	TGTGCCAGCAGCCTACAGGGCCATGAGCAGTTCTTC
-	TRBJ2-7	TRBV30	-	CAGQAGQETYEQYF	TGTGCCGGCCAAGCGGGACAGGAGACCTACGAGCAGTACTTC